A single sample is the source of the 32 T cell receptor beta chains below, sequenced in a study of beta chain features in type 1 diabetes. Every isolated RNA sample was fully reverse transcribed, so sequencing captured expressed TCRB transcripts. Sequencing used immunoSEQ multiplex PCR; TCRdb keeps in-frame clones, though not all of them. The table lists 240,000 or so clones, roughly two thirds of them singletons. The material sequenced was naive CD4+ T cells from blood. The receptors originated from a man aged 30-40 years in good health.

The table lists this clone with a few counts. The V and J genes are TRBV7-2 and TRBJ1-3; the D gene is possibly TRBD1 (6 bases). V gave up 6 bases and J gave up 1 base, with 13 bases separating them. Germline CDR1 and CDR2: SGHTA and FQGNSA. The CDR3 contains 15 residues. As DNA, the CDR3 is TGTGCCAGCAGTTTTTCCGACAGGTCTGGAAACACCATATATTTT. It translates to CASSFSDRSGNTIYF.

A few counts support this clone. The chain employs TRBV25-1 and TRBJ2-3, with a tentative D call TRBD1 (6 bases). Germline-derived CDR1 and CDR2 are MGHDK and SYGVNS. The CDR3 spans 14 residues. Trimming pared 1 base from V and 2 bases from J, leaving 7 bases between. The CDR3 nucleotides read TGTGCCAGCAGTGAATCAGGGGACACAGATACGCAGTATTTT. Translated: CASSESGDTDTQYF. The complete variable domain, with remaining parts taken from reference TRBV25-1 and TRBJ2-3, reads EADIYQTPRYLVIGTGKKITLECSQTMGHDKMYWYQQDPGMELHLIHYSYGVNSTEKGDLSSESTVSRIRTEHFPLTLESARPSHTSQYLCASSESGDTDTQYFGPGTRLTVL.

The sample holds one count of this clone. The gene calls are TRBV6-5 and TRBJ2-1; 10 bases are a match to TRBD2. V lost 9 bases, J lost 7 bases, and 9 bases stayed unmatched. Germline V gene lookup returns CDR1 MNHEY and CDR2 SVGAGI. CDR3 length: 14 amino acids. The CDR3, as DNA: TGTGCCAGTCTAGGTAGCGGGAGGTGGAATGAGCAGTTCTTC. It yields the protein CASLGSGRWNEQFF.

The chain links TRBV7-2 to TRBJ2-5, with D possibly matching TRBD2 (6 bases). CDR3 length: 14 amino acids. V gave up 7 bases and J gave up 4 bases, with 16 bases separating them. Germline CDR1 and CDR2: SGHTA and FQGNSA. CDR3 residues: CASTDSGGSETQYF. In nucleotides, the CDR3 is TGTGCCAGCACCGACAGTGGGGGGTCAGAGACCCAGTACTTC.

This sequence joins TRBV29-1 and TRBJ2-7; the D gene is possibly TRBD2 (6 bases). CDR3 length: 13 amino acids. V lost 7 bases and J lost 6, with 19 bases in between. Germline CDR1 SQVTM, CDR2 ANQGSEA. This CDR3 is CSGGGTAPLEQYF. DNA of the CDR3: TGCAGCGGGGGAGGTACAGCCCCCCTCGAGCAGTACTTC.

The rearrangement uses TRBV7-9 and TRBJ2-3, with D possibly called TRBD1 or TRBD2 (5 bases each). The CDR3 spans 15 residues. The germline CDR1 and CDR2 sequences are SEHNR and FQNEAQ (reference sequence). V was pared by 0 bases and J by 0 bases, with 7 bases between. CDR3 residues: CASSLAGASTDTQYF. DNA for the CDR3: TGTGCCAGCAGCTTAGCCGGGGCTAGCACAGATACGCAGTATTTT.

This clone has more than one count but fewer than ten. V is TRBV29-1 and J is TRBJ2-5; a possible D gene is TRBD1 (6 bases). V was clipped by 4 bases and J by 7 bases, with 22 bases between them. The germline V gene encodes CDR1 SQVTM and CDR2 ANQGSEA. This CDR3 has 15 residues. CDR3 sequence reads: CSVGLYSSVQGTQYF. For the CDR3, the DNA is TGCAGCGTTGGTTTGTATAGCAGTGTACAGGGGACCCAGTACTTC.

This rearrangement joins TRBV4-1 to TRBJ2-2; possible D gene TRBD1, 5 bases. CDR1 is MGHRA, CDR2 YSYEKL, per germline. With 6 bases removed from V and 1 base from J, the gap between germline ends came to 9 bases. The CDR3 sequence is 14 residues long. The CDR3 sequence: CASRPRENTGELFF. In DNA, the CDR3 is TGCGCCAGCAGACCCAGGGAGAACACCGGGGAGCTGTTTTTT.

J is TRBJ2-7 and V is TRBV10-3, with D possibly TRBD1 on 5 matching bases. Germline CDR1 reads ENHRY; CDR2 reads SYGVKD. The CDR3 sequence is 15 residues long. V shed 2 bases and J shed 3 bases, with 14 bases lying between them. CDR3 region: CAISETQVVLYEQYF. CDR3 nucleotide sequence: TGTGCCATCAGTGAGACACAGGTCGTGCTCTACGAGCAGTACTTC.

The chain has TRBV27 and TRBJ1-1, with a weak D call TRBD1 (5 bases). Germline V gene lookup returns CDR1 MNHEY and CDR2 SMNVEV (reference sequence). V lost 2 bases and J lost 7, with 14 bases in between. CDR3 size: 14 residues. Here the CDR3 DNA reads TGTGCCAGCAGTTTAGAGGCGGGGCGAGGTGAAGCTTTCTTT. As protein: CASSLEAGRGEAFF.

The rearrangement uses TRBV29-1 and TRBJ2-2; D is possibly TRBD1 or TRBD2 (5 bases each). Germline CDR1 and CDR2: SQVTM and ANQGSEA. The CDR3 is 15 residues long. V lost 5 bases to trimming and J lost 1 base, with 14 bases between them. In nucleotides, the CDR3 is TGCAGCGTTCTCGGCTCGGGGCTGAACACCGGGGAGCTGTTTTTT. Protein product: CSVLGSGLNTGELFF.

This clone was counted between two and nine times. V is TRBV15 and J is TRBJ1-1, with D possibly matching TRBD1 (6 bases). Germline CDR1 is LNHNV and CDR2 is YYDKDF (reference sequence). V was pared by 3 bases and J by 5 bases, with 13 bases between. The CDR3 sequence is 14 residues long. This CDR3 is CATSSGGPKTEAFF. The CDR3 coding sequence is TGTGCCACCAGCAGCGGGGGGCCGAAAACTGAAGCTTTCTTT. Drawing the rest from reference TRBV15 and TRBJ1-1, the complete variable domain is DAMVIQNPRYQVTQFGKPVTLSCSQTLNHNVMYWYQQKSSQAPKLLFHYYDKDFNNEADTPDNFQSRRPNTSFCFLDIRSPGLGDTAMYLCATSSGGPKTEAFFGQGTRLTVV.

The chain recombines TRBV15 with TRBJ1-4; D not resolved. CDR1 and CDR2 (germline): LNHNV, YYDKDF (reference sequence). This CDR3 comprises 15 residues. The V gene lost 3 bases and the J gene lost 0 bases, with 8 bases spanning the gap. CDR3 sequence (DNA): TGTGCCACCAGCAGCCAGATTGCAACTAATGAAAAACTGTTTTTT. It translates to CATSSQIATNEKLFF.

This chain connects TRBV4-1 to TRBJ2-3; 7 nucleotides align to TRBD2. The V gene's germline CDR1 is MGHRA and CDR2 YSYEKL. With V trimmed by 4 bases and J by 2 bases, 6 bases remained unmatched. This CDR3 spans 15 amino acids. The CDR3: CASSPGGGSTDTQYF. In DNA form, the CDR3 reads TGCGCCAGCAGCCCGGGCGGGGGATCCACAGATACGCAGTATTTT.

This clone was seen a few times. The rearrangement uses TRBV30 and TRBJ2-5; 9 nucleotides line up with TRBD1. This CDR3 comprises 13 residues. Germline V gene sequence: CDR1 GTSNPN, CDR2 SVGIG (reference sequence). With V trimmed by 2 bases and J by 7 bases, 5 bases remained unmatched. The CDR3 DNA reads TGTGCCTGGAGTCGACAGGGGGAAGGGACCCAGTACTTC. As protein: CAWSRQGEGTQYF. Full variable domain (outside the CDR3, taken from reference TRBV30 and TRBJ2-5): SQTIHQWPATLVQPVGSPLSLECTVEGTSNPNLYWYRQAAGRGLQLLFYSVGIGQISSEVPQNLSASRPQDRQFILSSKKLLLSDSGFYLCAWSRQGEGTQYFGPGTRLLVL.

This chain uses TRBV15 with TRBJ2-3; D not certain. The V and J ends lost 1 base and 4 bases respectively, with 9 bases between them. This CDR3 has 14 amino acids. From germline, CDR1 is LNHNV and CDR2 YYDKDF (reference sequence). The CDR3 DNA is TGTGCCACCAGCAGAGCTGGTGGGGCAGATACGCAGTATTTT. Encoded protein: CATSRAGGADTQYF.

The chain has TRBV5-1 and TRBJ2-5; the D gene is possibly TRBD2 (5 bases). The germline V and J ends were trimmed by 1 base and 1 base, with 8 bases remaining between them. The CDR3 totals 14 residues. Germline V gene sequence: CDR1 SGHRS, CDR2 YFSETQ. CDR3 nucleotide sequence: TGCGCCAGCAGCTTGCCGGGATCCCAAGAGACCCAGTACTTC. Protein product: CASSLPGSQETQYF.

The rearrangement joins TRBV29-1 to TRBJ2-5; a possible D gene is TRBD2 (5 bases). Germline values: CDR1 SQVTM, CDR2 ANQGSEA. Deletions cut 8 bases from V and 0 bases from J, with 13 bases between. This CDR3 comprises 13 residues. The CDR3 protein is CSSGRGNQETQYF. The CDR3 DNA follows: TGCAGCTCCGGGCGAGGGAACCAAGAGACCCAGTACTTC.

The chain recombines TRBV6-5 with TRBJ2-7, with 12 bases identical to TRBD2. The length of the CDR3 is 15 residues. CDR1 and CDR2 (germline): MNHEY, SVGAGI. V gave up 6 bases and J gave up 2 bases; unmatched junction bases: 5. The CDR3 sequence is CASRGLAGPPYEQYF. CDR3 nucleotide sequence: TGTGCCAGCAGGGGACTAGCGGGTCCTCCCTACGAGCAGTACTTC.

The V and J genes are TRBV4-2 and TRBJ2-1, with D possibly being TRBD2 (6 bases). The V and J ends lost 0 bases and 9 bases respectively, with 9 bases between them. CDR3 length: 13 residues. Germline assignment: CDR1 LGHNA and CDR2 YNFKEQ. The CDR3 here is CASSQDAGSEQFF. CDR3 sequence (DNA): TGTGCCAGCAGCCAAGATGCGGGGAGTGAGCAGTTCTTC.

This clone has a handful of counts. A junction end diverges from the germline sequence, so it may reflect a read error. The chain recombines TRBV13 with TRBJ2-7; 7 bases agree with TRBD2. CDR1 is PRHDT and CDR2 is FYEKMQ in the germline V gene (reference sequence). The CDR3 has 16 residues. CDR3 residues: CASSRVWEAERTSVSF. The DNA of the CDR3 is TGTGCCAGCAGCCGCGTGTGGGAGGCAGAGAGGACTAGTGTTAGCTTC.

V is TRBV11-2 and J is TRBJ2-1, with D hard to call. Trimming removed 1 base at V and 3 bases at J, with 7 bases between. The CDR3 is 14 amino acids. Germline V gene lookup returns CDR1 SGHAT and CDR2 FQNNGV. CDR3: CASSLGAFYNEQFF. The CDR3 coding sequence is TGTGCCAGCAGCTTAGGGGCTTTCTACAATGAGCAGTTCTTC.

This clone was seen just once. This chain joins TRBV4-1 and TRBJ2-5; the match to TRBD1 covers 9 bases. Germline V gene data show CDR1 as MGHRA and CDR2 as YSYEKL. The CDR3 spans 15 residues. With V trimmed by 5 bases and J by 5 bases, 9 bases remained unmatched. CDR3 DNA sequence: TGCGCCAGCAGCAATCCGGGACAGGGAAGGGAGACCCAGTACTTC. It is translated as CASSNPGQGRETQYF.

V usage is TRBV7-9 and J usage is TRBJ2-7; perhaps D is TRBD1 or TRBD2 (5 bases each). V shed 5 bases and J shed 2 bases, with 13 bases lying between them. This CDR3 region has 14 residues. Germline CDR1 and CDR2: SEHNR and FQNEAQ (reference sequence). CDR3 region: CASSPWDGAYEQYF. For the CDR3, the DNA is TGTGCCAGCAGCCCTTGGGACGGAGCCTACGAGCAGTACTTC. The whole variable domain, filled in from reference TRBV7-9 and TRBJ2-7, reads DTGVSQNPRHKITKRGQNVTFRCDPISEHNRLYWYRQTLGQGPEFLTYFQNEAQLEKSRLLSDRFSAERPKGSFSTLEIQRTEQGDSAMYLCASSPWDGAYEQYFGPGTRLTVT.

The V call is TRBV29-1, the J call TRBJ1-1; no clear D. Germline CDR1 reads SQVTM; CDR2 reads ANQGSEA. The CDR3 extends over 11 amino acids. Trimming took 5 bases from V and 11 from J, leaving 15 bases between them. The CDR3, as DNA: TGCAGCGTTCAGGTTCCCCTAGTGGCTTTCTTT. Translation gives CSVQVPLVAFF.

The V call is TRBV30, the J call TRBJ2-5; the D gene is possibly TRBD2 (6 bases). Germline V CDR1 and CDR2: GTSNPN, SVGIG (reference sequence). The CDR3 is 14 residues long. V was cut by 4 bases and J by 5 bases, with 17 bases left in between. CDR3 in amino acids: CAWTSRGGGETQYF. The CDR3 nucleotides are TGTGCCTGGACCAGTCGGGGAGGAGGGGAGACCCAGTACTTC. Supplemented by reference TRBV30 and TRBJ2-5, the full variable domain reads SQTIHQWPATLVQPVGSPLSLECTVEGTSNPNLYWYRQAAGRGLQLLFYSVGIGQISSEVPQNLSASRPQDRQFILSSKKLLLSDSGFYLCAWTSRGGGETQYFGPGTRLLVL.

The V gene is TRBV9, the J gene TRBJ2-3; D remains unclear. With 4 bases removed from V and 2 bases from J, the gap between germline ends came to 8 bases. This CDR3 region has 13 residues. Per the germline V gene, CDR1 is SGDLS and CDR2 is YYNGEE. CDR3 sequence: CASSRSYTDTQYF. The DNA for the CDR3 is TGTGCCAGCAGCCGTTCTTACACAGATACGCAGTATTTT.

V and J are TRBV5-4 and TRBJ2-1; D may be TRBD2 (5 bases). This CDR3 region has 13 residues. Germline assignment: CDR1 SGHNT and CDR2 YYREEE (reference sequence). V dropped 1 base and J dropped 7 bases, with 9 bases sitting between them. CDR3: CASSLRTHNEQFF. Here the CDR3 DNA reads TGTGCCAGCAGCTTGCGGACTCATAATGAGCAGTTCTTC.

This rearrangement joins TRBV29-1 to TRBJ1-1, with D hard to call. V lost 3 bases and J lost 5, with 13 bases in between. The CDR3 totals 13 residues. Germline loops: CDR1 SQVTM, CDR2 ANQGSEA. The chain's CDR3 is CSVEISVGTEAFF. DNA of the CDR3: TGCAGCGTTGAGATTTCCGTCGGGACTGAAGCTTTCTTT.

The chain couples TRBV4-3 to TRBJ2-6, with 8 bases fitting TRBD2. The CDR3 contains 16 residues. J was trimmed by 5 bases and V by 0 bases; bases with no gene match: 3. The germline CDR1 and CDR2 sequences are LGHNA and YSLEER. CDR3 DNA sequence: TGCGCCAGCAGCCAAGATCGGACTAGCTGGGCCAACGTCCTGACTTTC. This codes for CASSQDRTSWANVLTF.

This chain joins TRBV2 and TRBJ1-2; D unclear. This CDR3 has 11 residues. Germline V gene sequence: CDR1 SNHLY, CDR2 FYNNEI. V was cut by 6 bases and J by 5 bases, with 7 bases left in between. CDR3 in amino acids: CASRSFYGYTF. The CDR3, as DNA: TGTGCCAGCAGGTCTTTTTATGGCTACACCTTC.

The chain links TRBV21-1 to TRBJ2-7; the DNA was not used to check the table's D call, TRBD1. TRBV21-1 is shown as a pseudogene. The CDR3 loop spans 15 amino acids. The CDR3, as DNA: TGTGCCAGCAGCAACCCCGCCGGGACACCCTACGAGCAGTACTTC. It translates to CASSNPAGTPYEQYF.